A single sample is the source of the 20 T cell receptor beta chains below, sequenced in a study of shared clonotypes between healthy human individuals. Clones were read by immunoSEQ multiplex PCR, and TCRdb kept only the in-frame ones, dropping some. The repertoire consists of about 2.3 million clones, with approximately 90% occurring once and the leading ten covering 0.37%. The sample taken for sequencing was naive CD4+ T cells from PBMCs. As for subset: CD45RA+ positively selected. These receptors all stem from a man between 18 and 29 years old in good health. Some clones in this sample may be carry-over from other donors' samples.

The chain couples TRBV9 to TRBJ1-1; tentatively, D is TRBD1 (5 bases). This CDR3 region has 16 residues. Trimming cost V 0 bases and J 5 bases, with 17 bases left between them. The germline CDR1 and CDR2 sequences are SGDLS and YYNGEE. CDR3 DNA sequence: TGTGCCAGCAGCGTAGATCCCCTCAGGGTGGGAACTGAAGCTTTCTTT. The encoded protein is CASSVDPLRVGTEAFF.

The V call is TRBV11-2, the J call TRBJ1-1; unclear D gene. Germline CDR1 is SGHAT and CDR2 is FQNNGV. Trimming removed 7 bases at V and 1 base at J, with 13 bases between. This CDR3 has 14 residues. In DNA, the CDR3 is TGTGCCAGCACCGCTCGACTCGGGAACACTGAAGCTTTCTTT. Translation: CASTARLGNTEAFF. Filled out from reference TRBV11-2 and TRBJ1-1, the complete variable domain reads EAGVAQSPRYKIIEKRQSVAFWCNPISGHATLYWYQQILGQGPKLLIQFQNNGVVDDSQLPKDRFSAERLKGVDSTLKIQPAKLEDSAVYLCASTARLGNTEAFFGQGTRLTVV.

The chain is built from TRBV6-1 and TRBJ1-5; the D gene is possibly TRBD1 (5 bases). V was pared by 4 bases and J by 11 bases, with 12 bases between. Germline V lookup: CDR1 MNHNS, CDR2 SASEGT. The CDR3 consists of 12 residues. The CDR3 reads CASSAMGGSQHF. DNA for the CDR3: TGTGCCAGCAGTGCGATGGGGGGGTCCCAGCATTTT.

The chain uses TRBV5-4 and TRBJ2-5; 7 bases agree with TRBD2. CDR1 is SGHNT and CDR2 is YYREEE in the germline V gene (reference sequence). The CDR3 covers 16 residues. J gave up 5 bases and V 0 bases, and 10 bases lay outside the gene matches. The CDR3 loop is CASSLGGAGRWETQYF. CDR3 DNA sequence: TGTGCCAGCAGCTTGGGGGGAGCGGGGAGATGGGAGACCCAGTACTTC.

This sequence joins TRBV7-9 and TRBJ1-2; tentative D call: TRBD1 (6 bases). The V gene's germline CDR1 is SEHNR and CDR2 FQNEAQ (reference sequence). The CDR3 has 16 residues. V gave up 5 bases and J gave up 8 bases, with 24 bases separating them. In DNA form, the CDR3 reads TGTGCCAGCAGCACGAAGGGGGGCCATCAAGTGGGAGGCTACACCTTC. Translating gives CASSTKGGHQVGGYTF.

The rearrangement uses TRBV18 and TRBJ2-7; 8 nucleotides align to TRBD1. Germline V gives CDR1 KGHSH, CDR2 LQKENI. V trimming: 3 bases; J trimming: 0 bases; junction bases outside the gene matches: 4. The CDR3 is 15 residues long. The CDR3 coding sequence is TGTGCCAGCTCACCGGGACAGGCGAACTCCTACGAGCAGTACTTC. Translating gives CASSPGQANSYEQYF. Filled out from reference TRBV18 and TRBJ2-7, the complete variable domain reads NAGVMQNPRHLVRRRGQEARLRCSPMKGHSHVYWYRQLPEEGLKFMVYLQKENIIDESGMPKERFSAEFPKEGPSILRIQQVVRGDSAAYFCASSPGQANSYEQYFGPGTRLTVT.

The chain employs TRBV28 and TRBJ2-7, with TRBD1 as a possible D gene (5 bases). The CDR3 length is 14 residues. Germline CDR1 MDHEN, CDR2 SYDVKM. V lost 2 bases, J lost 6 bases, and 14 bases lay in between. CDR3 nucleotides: TGTGCCAGCAGTTTACAGGGTGGGATTGTCGAGCAGTACTTC. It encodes CASSLQGGIVEQYF. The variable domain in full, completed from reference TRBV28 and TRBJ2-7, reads DVKVTQSSRYLVKRTGEKVFLECVQDMDHENMFWYRQDPGLGLRLIYFSYDVKMKEKGDIPEGYSVSREKKERFSLILESASTNQTSMYLCASSLQGGIVEQYFGPGTRLTVT.

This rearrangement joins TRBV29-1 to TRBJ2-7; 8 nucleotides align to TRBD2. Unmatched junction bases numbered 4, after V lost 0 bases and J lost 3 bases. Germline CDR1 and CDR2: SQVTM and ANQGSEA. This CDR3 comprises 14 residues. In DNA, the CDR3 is TGCAGCGTTGAAGACAGCGGGGGCTTCTACGAGCAGTACTTC. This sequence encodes CSVEDSGGFYEQYF.

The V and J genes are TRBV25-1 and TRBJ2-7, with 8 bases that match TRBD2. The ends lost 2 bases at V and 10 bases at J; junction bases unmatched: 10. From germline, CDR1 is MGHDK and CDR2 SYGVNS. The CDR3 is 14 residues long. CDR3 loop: CASSERLSAGAQYF. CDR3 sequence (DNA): TGTGCCAGCAGTGAAAGGTTGTCAGCGGGAGCCCAGTACTTC.

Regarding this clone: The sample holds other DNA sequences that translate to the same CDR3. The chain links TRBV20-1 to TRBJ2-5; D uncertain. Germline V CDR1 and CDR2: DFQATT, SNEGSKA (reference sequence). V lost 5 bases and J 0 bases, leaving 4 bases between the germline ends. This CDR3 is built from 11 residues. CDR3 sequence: CSARYQETQYF. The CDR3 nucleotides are TGCAGTGCTCGGTACCAAGAGACCCAGTACTTC.

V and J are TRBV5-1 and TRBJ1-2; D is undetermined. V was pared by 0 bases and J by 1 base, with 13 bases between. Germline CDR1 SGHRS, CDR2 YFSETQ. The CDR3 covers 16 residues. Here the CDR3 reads CASSLGSGSYNYGYTF. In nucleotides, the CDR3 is TGCGCCAGCAGCTTGGGGTCTGGCAGTTATAACTATGGCTACACCTTC.

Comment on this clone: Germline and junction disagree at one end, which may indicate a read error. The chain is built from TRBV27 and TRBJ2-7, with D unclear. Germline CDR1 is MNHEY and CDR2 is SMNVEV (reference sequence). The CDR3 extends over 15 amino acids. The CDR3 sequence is CASSPSAIFGAQAHF. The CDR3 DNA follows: TGTGCCAGCAGCCCCTCGGCTATCTTCGGCGCCCAAGCGCACTTC.

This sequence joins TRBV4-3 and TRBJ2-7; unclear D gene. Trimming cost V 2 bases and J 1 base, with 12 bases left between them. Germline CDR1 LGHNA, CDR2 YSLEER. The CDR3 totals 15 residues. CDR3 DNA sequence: TGCGCCAGCAGCCAAAGGGTAAGGAGTTCCTACGAGCAGTACTTC. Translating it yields CASSQRVRSSYEQYF.

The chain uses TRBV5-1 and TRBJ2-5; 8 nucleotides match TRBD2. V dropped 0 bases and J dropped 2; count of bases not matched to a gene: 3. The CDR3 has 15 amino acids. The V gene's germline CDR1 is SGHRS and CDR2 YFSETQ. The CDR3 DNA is TGCGCCAGCAGCTTGGGAGCGGGGGTTCAAGAGACCCAGTACTTC. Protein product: CASSLGAGVQETQYF.

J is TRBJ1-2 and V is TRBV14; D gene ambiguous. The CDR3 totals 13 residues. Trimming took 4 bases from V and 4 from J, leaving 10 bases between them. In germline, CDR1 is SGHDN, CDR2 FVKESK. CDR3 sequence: CASSPFPVYGYTF. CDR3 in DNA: TGTGCCAGCAGCCCTTTCCCGGTCTATGGCTACACCTTC.

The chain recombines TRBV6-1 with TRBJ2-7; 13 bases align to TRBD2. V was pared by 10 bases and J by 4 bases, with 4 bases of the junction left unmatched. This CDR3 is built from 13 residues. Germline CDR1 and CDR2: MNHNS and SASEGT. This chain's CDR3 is CANGLAGVYEQYF. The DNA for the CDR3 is TGTGCCAACGGACTAGCGGGGGTTTACGAGCAGTACTTC.

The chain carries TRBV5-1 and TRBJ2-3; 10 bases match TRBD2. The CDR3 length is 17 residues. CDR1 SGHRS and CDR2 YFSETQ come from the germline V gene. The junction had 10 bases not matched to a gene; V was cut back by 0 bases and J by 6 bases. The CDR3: CASSLGTSGGGPDTQYF. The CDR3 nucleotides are TGCGCCAGCAGCTTGGGGACTAGCGGTGGGGGCCCGGATACGCAGTATTTT.

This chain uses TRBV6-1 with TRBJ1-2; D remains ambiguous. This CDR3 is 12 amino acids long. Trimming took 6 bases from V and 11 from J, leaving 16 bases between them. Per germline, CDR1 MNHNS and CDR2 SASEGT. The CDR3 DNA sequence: TGTGCCAGCAGGACGGGAGCAACCTTTTACACCTTC. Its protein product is CASRTGATFYTF.

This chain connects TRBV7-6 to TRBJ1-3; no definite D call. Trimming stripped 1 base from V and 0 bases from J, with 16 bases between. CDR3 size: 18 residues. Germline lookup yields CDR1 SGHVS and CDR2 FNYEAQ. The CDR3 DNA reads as TGTGCCAGCAGCTTAGTGCACAGCCACCCATCCTCTGGAAACACCATATATTTT. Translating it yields CASSLVHSHPSSGNTIYF.

CDR3 residues: CSAIGYEQYF. The CDR3 region has the DNA TGCAGTGCTATTGGCTACGAGCAGTACTTC. V and J are TRBV20-1 and TRBJ2-7; D call uncertain. From germline, CDR1 is DFQATT and CDR2 SNEGSKA (reference sequence). V was trimmed by 4 bases and J by 3 bases, leaving 4 bases between them. The CDR3 runs to 10 residues.